This T cell receptor beta chain was recorded in a study of CD8 T cells in Susac syndrome. Random hexamers primed reverse transcription of about 0.5 to 1 ug RNA. TCRdb re-called the immunoSEQ multiplex PCR reads through MiXCR, storing one row per CDR3 protein. The sample holds roughly 150,000 distinct CDR3 sequences, around 95% seen once. CD8+ and CD4+ T cells circulating in blood were sequenced for TCR beta. The multiple sclerosis controls consisted of treatment-naive patients with relapsing-remitting disease, either stable or active. Through negative isolation, CD4+ and CD8+ T cells were obtained, while TEMRA cells were enriched using FACS. The CDR3 runs 12 residues. V lost 6 bases and J lost 10, with 13 bases in between. The V gene's germline CDR1 is SGHAT and CDR2 FQNNGV.

The sequence came from a human donor with multiple sclerosis. V gene TRBV11-2 combines with J gene TRBJ2-1, with D maybe TRBD2 (5 bases). The sequencing input was CD8+ T cells from PBMCs. The CDR3 is CASSQTTREQFF. In DNA form, the CDR3 reads TGTGCCAGCAGTCAGACTACTCGAGAGCAGTTCTTC. The variable domain in full, completed from reference TRBV11-2 and TRBJ2-1, reads EAGVAQSPRYKIIEKRQSVAFWCNPISGHATLYWYQQILGQGPKLLIQFQNNGVVDDSQLPKDRFSAERLKGVDSTLKIQPAKLEDSAVYLCASSQTTREQFFGPGTRLTVL.